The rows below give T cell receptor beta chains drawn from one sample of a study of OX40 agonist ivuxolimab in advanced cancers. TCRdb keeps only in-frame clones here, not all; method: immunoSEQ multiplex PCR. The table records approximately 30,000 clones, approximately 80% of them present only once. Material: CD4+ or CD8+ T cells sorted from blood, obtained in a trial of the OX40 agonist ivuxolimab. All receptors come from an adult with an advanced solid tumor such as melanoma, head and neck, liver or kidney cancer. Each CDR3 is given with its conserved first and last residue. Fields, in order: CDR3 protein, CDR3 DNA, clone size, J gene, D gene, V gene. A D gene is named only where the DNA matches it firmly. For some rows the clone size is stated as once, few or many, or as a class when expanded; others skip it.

CDR3: CASSEARASPGQYF
DNA: TGTGCCAGCAGTGAAGCGAGGGCGTCTCCTGGGCAGTACTTC
size: few
J: TRBJ2-7
D: NA
V: TRBV13

CDR3: CASSQDGGFNSNQPQHF
DNA: TGCGCCAGCAGCCAAGATGGAGGGTTTAATAGCAATCAGCCCCAGCATTTT
size: NA
J: TRBJ1-5
D: NA
V: TRBV4-1

CDR3: CASSFGHEGEEWRYNEQFF
DNA: TGCGCCAGCAGCTTCGGACATGAGGGGGAAGAATGGAGGTACAATGAGCAGTTCTTC
size: once
J: TRBJ2-1
D: NA
V: TRBV5-1

CDR3: CAWSQGNTEAFF
DNA: TGTGCCTGGTCACAGGGGAATACTGAAGCTTTCTTT
size: few
J: TRBJ1-1
D: TRBD1
V: TRBV30

CDR3: CASSLGLAGGDPTDTQYF
DNA: TGCGCCAGCAGCCTGGGACTAGCGGGAGGGGACCCCACAGATACGCAGTATTTT
size: NA
J: TRBJ2-3
D: TRBD2
V: TRBV4-1

CDR3: CASTTWLAGGPSYNEQFF
DNA: TGTGCCAGCACTACTTGGCTAGCGGGGGGGCCTTCCTACAATGAGCAGTTCTTC
size: NA
J: TRBJ2-1
D: TRBD2
V: TRBV27

CDR3: CASSLGTGNPEAFF
DNA: TGTGCCAGCAGCTTAGGGACGGGGAATCCTGAAGCTTTCTTT
size: NA
J: TRBJ1-1
D: NA
V: TRBV11-1

CDR3: CASSVTRGEQFF
DNA: TGTGCCAGCAGCGTGACGAGGGGTGAGCAGTTCTTC
size: NA
J: TRBJ2-1
D: NA
V: TRBV27

CDR3: CASSQDLGLNTDTQYF
DNA: TGCGCCAGCAGCCAAGATCTCGGCCTAAACACAGATACGCAGTATTTT
size: NA
J: TRBJ2-3
D: NA
V: TRBV4-1

CDR3: CASRGQPQHF
DNA: TGTGCCAGCAGGGGACAGCCCCAGCATTTT
size: NA
J: TRBJ1-5
D: NA
V: TRBV27

CDR3: CSVGGGRAEAFF
DNA: TGCAGCGTTGGAGGGGGCAGAGCTGAAGCTTTCTTT
size: few
J: TRBJ1-1
D: TRBD1
V: TRBV29-1

CDR3: CASSLNRGPGANVLTF
DNA: TGTGCCAGCAGTTTGAATAGGGGGCCTGGGGCCAACGTCCTGACTTTC
size: NA
J: TRBJ2-6
D: TRBD1
V: TRBV28

CDR3: CALTGNTGELFF
DNA: TGTGCTCTGACGGGCAACACCGGGGAGCTGTTTTTT
size: NA
J: TRBJ2-2
D: NA
V: TRBV6-6

CDR3: CASSYGTGAGQPQHF
DNA: TGCGCCAGCAGCTACGGGACAGGGGCTGGTCAGCCCCAGCATTTT
size: NA
J: TRBJ1-5
D: TRBD1
V: TRBV4-3

CDR3: CASSLLGAYEQYF
DNA: TGTGCCAGCAGCCTGTTGGGGGCTTACGAGCAGTACTTC
size: once
J: TRBJ2-7
D: NA
V: TRBV14

CDR3: CASSLGDGSYEQYF
DNA: TGTGCCAGCAGCTTGGGGGACGGATCCTACGAGCAGTACTTC
size: once
J: TRBJ2-7
D: NA
V: TRBV5-6

CDR3: CASSSPTSHEQFF
DNA: TGTGCCAGCAGTTCTCCAACTAGCCATGAGCAGTTCTTC
size: NA
J: TRBJ2-1
D: NA
V: TRBV28

CDR3: CASSEETPHPTQYF
DNA: TGTGCCAGCAGTGAAGAAACCCCACATCCTACGCAGTATTTT
size: medium-sized
J: TRBJ2-3
D: NA
V: TRBV6-1

CDR3: CAIESRGSGRAQDNEQFF
DNA: TGTGCCATCGAGTCTCGGGGGAGCGGGAGGGCCCAGGACAATGAGCAGTTCTTC
size: NA
J: TRBJ2-1
D: TRBD2
V: TRBV10-3

CDR3: CASSSWGDTSSDTQYF
DNA: TGTGCCAGCAGTTCGTGGGGGGACACAAGCTCAGATACGCAGTATTTT
size: NA
J: TRBJ2-3
D: NA
V: TRBV28

CDR3: CASSYGQRQETQYF
DNA: TGTGCCAGCAGTTACGGACAGAGACAAGAGACCCAGTACTTC
size: NA
J: TRBJ2-5
D: NA
V: TRBV28

CDR3: CASSLDGGSRYNEQFF
DNA: TGTGCCAGCAGCTTAGATGGGGGGAGCAGATACAATGAGCAGTTCTTC
size: NA
J: TRBJ2-1
D: NA
V: TRBV13

CDR3: CASSLLGGSNEKLFF
DNA: TGTGCCAGCAGTTTATTAGGGGGTTCTAATGAAAAACTGTTTTTT
size: NA
J: TRBJ1-4
D: NA
V: TRBV27

CDR3: CATSKSRLTAEQYF
DNA: TGTGCCACCAGCAAGTCTAGGCTAACTGCCGAGCAGTACTTC
size: NA
J: TRBJ2-7
D: NA
V: TRBV15

CDR3: CSVPGTDLYEQYF
DNA: TGCAGCGTTCCTGGGACAGACCTCTACGAGCAGTACTTC
size: NA
J: TRBJ2-7
D: TRBD1
V: TRBV29-1

CDR3: CASRVRDTYVPYNEQFF
DNA: TGTGCCAGCAGAGTCAGGGACACCTACGTCCCCTACAATGAGCAGTTCTTC
size: NA
J: TRBJ2-1
D: NA
V: TRBV28

CDR3: CASSLVFPHDTQYF
DNA: TGTGCCAGCAGCTTAGTCTTCCCCCACGATACGCAGTATTTT
size: NA
J: TRBJ2-3
D: NA
V: TRBV7-8

CDR3: CASTLNSAGYTF
DNA: TGTGCCAGCACTCTGAATTCGGCGGGCTACACCTTC
size: NA
J: TRBJ1-2
D: NA
V: TRBV2

CDR3: CASSIGQGNSPLHF
DNA: TGTGCCAGCAGCATCGGACAGGGGAATTCACCCCTCCACTTT
size: NA
J: TRBJ1-6
D: TRBD1
V: TRBV14

CDR3: CASSRSGQESYEQYF
DNA: TGTGCCAGCAGCCGGTCAGGACAGGAATCCTACGAGCAGTACTTC
size: NA
J: TRBJ2-7
D: TRBD1
V: TRBV13

CDR3: CASSLGQGNTEAFF
DNA: TGTGCCAGCAGCCTGGGACAGGGAAACACTGAAGCTTTCTTT
size: NA
J: TRBJ1-1
D: TRBD1
V: TRBV7-9

CDR3: CASNLNGYTF
DNA: TGTGCCAGTAATCTTAATGGCTACACCTTC
size: NA
J: TRBJ1-2
D: NA
V: TRBV19